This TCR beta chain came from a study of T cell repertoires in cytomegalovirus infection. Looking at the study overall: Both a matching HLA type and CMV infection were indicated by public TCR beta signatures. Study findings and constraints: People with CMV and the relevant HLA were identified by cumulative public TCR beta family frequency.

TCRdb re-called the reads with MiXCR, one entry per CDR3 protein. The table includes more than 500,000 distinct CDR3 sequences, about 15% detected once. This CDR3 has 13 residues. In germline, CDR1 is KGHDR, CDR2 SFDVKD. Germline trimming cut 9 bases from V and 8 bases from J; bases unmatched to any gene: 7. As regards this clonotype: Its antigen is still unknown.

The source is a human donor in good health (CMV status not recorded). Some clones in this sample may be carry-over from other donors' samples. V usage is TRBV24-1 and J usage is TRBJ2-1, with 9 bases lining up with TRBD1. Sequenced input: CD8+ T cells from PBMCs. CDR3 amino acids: CATSGTGSHEQFF. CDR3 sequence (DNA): TGTGCCACCTCCGGGACAGGGTCCCATGAGCAGTTCTTC.